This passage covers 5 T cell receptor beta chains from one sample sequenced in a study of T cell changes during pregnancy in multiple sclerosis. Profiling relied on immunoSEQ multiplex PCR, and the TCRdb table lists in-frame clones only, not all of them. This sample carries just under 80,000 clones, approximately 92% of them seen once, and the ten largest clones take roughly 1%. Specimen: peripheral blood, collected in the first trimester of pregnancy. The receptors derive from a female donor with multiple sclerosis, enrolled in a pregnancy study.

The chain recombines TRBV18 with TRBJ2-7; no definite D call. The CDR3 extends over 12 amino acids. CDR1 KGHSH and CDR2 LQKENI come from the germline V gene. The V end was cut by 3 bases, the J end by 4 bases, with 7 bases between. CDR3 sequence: CASSPGEYEQYF. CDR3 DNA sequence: TGTGCCAGCTCACCGGGCGAATACGAGCAGTACTTC. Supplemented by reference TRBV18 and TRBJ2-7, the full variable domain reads NAGVMQNPRHLVRRRGQEARLRCSPMKGHSHVYWYRQLPEEGLKFMVYLQKENIIDESGMPKERFSAEFPKEGPSILRIQQVVRGDSAAYFCASSPGEYEQYFGPGTRLTVT.

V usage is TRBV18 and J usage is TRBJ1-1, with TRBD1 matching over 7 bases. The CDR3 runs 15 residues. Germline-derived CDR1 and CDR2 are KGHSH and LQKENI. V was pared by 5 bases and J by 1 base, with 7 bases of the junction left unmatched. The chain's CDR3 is CASSVEDRRNTEAFF. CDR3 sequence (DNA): TGTGCCAGCTCAGTCGAGGACAGGAGGAACACTGAAGCTTTCTTT.

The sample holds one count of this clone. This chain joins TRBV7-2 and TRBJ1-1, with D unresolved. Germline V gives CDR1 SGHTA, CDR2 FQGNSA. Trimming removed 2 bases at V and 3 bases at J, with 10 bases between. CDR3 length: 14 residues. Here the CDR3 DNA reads TGTGCCAGCAGCTTATCGGTAATGGACACTGAAGCTTTCTTT. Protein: CASSLSVMDTEAFF.

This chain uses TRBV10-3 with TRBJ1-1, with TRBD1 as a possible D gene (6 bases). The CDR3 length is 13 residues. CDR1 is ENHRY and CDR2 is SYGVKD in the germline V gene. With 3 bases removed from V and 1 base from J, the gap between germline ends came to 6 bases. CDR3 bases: TGTGCCATCAGTGACAGGGGGAACACTGAAGCTTTCTTT. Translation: CAISDRGNTEAFF.

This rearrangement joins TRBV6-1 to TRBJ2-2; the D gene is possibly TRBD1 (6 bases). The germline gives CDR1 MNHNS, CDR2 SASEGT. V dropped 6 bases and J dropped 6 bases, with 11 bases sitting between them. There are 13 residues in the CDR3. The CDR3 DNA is TGTGCCAGCAGCACACAGGGATCCGGGGAGCTGTTTTTT. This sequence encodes CASSTQGSGELFF.